These 27 T cell receptor beta chains were sequenced from one sample in a study of blood T cell repertoires in COVID-19 (dated by TCRdb to 2018 to 2020). The method was the immunoSEQ multiplex PCR assay. Imported from immuneACCESS, the table was reduced by TCRdb to in-frame sequences with V and J called. These copies leave out some clones; in studies compared against another copy, an unresolved V gene accounts for under half, and the cause of the remainder is not known. The sample has about 130,000 clones on record, around 70% of them singletons. The ten largest clonotypes hold roughly 5.5% of the sample. The source material was peripheral blood. Receptors originate from a man between 60 and 75 years old with acute or convalescent COVID-19.

The chain employs TRBV9 and TRBJ1-2, with TRBD1 matching 9 bases. The CDR3 runs 15 residues. The J segment lost 7 bases and the V segment lost 4 bases, leaving 11 bases of the junction unmatched. The V gene's germline CDR1 is SGDLS and CDR2 YYNGEE. CDR3 amino acids: CASSSQTGGFGGYTF. The CDR3 bases are TGTGCCAGCAGCTCACAAACAGGGGGCTTTGGTGGCTACACCTTC.

V gene TRBV29-1 combines with J gene TRBJ1-2; D not certain. The CDR3 contains 11 residues. V lost 4 bases to trimming and J lost 3 bases, with 6 bases between them. The germline V gene encodes CDR1 SQVTM and CDR2 ANQGSEA. The CDR3 protein is CSVAGYYGYTF. Written as DNA, the CDR3 is TGCAGCGTTGCGGGGTACTATGGCTACACCTTC.

This chain uses TRBV7-3 with TRBJ2-1; perhaps TRBD2 as D (5 bases). CDR1 SGHTA and CDR2 FQGTGA come from the germline V gene. V lost 3 bases to trimming and J lost 10 bases, with 10 bases between them. The CDR3 length is 12 residues. The DNA of the CDR3 is TGTGCCAGCAGCTTGCCCGGGAACGAGCAGTTCTTC. Amino acid sequence: CASSLPGNEQFF.

V is TRBV6-2 or TRBV6-3 and J is TRBJ2-3, with 9 positions matching TRBD2. The ends lost 5 bases at V and 7 bases at J; junction bases unmatched: 16. This CDR3 contains 17 residues. CDR1 and CDR2 from the germline V gene are MNHEY and SVGEGT. The CDR3 DNA follows: TGTGCCAGCAGTCCCCTTGGATCGGCTAGCGGGATAAATACGCAGTATTTT. Residues: CASSPLGSASGINTQYF.

This sequence joins TRBV29-1 and TRBJ1-2, with 10 bases fitting TRBD1. The CDR3 runs 14 residues. Germline V CDR1 and CDR2: SQVTM, ANQGSEA. V lost 5 bases, J lost 3 bases, and 6 bases stayed unmatched. The CDR3 here is CSVPRQGADYGYTF. The CDR3, as DNA: TGCAGCGTTCCTCGACAGGGGGCTGACTATGGCTACACCTTC.

Concerning this clone itself: This sample also contains other DNA sequences that code for the same CDR3. The CDR3 sequence is CASSLVGGDNSPLHF. In DNA form, the CDR3 reads TGCGCCAGCAGCTTGGTGGGGGGAGATAATTCACCCCTCCACTTT. The chain uses TRBV5-1 and TRBJ1-6; a weak D match, TRBD1 (5 bases). Germline-derived CDR1 and CDR2 are SGHRS and YFSETQ. CDR3 size: 15 residues. V was trimmed by 0 bases and J by 5 bases, leaving 9 bases between them.

The chain combines TRBV19 with TRBJ1-1; 11 nucleotides align to TRBD1. Trimming at V came to 5 bases and at J to 0 bases, leaving 14 bases not matched to a gene. Germline CDR1 and CDR2: LNHDA and SQIVND (reference sequence). CDR3 size: 19 residues. CDR3 DNA sequence: TGTGCCAGTAGTTCAGGACAGGGGGCGTGGATCGGAATGAACACTGAAGCTTTCTTT. Its translation is CASSSGQGAWIGMNTEAFF. The full variable domain, completed using reference TRBV19 and TRBJ1-1, is DGGITQSPKYLFRKEGQNVTLSCEQNLNHDAMYWYRQDPGQGLRLIYYSQIVNDFQKGDIAEGYSVSREKKESFPLTVTSAQKNPTAFYLCASSSGQGAWIGMNTEAFFGQGTRLTVV.

On this clone itself: The sample contains more than one DNA sequence encoding this CDR3. The V call is TRBV2, the J call TRBJ1-5; D gene unclear. Germline loops: CDR1 SNHLY, CDR2 FYNNEI. V dropped 1 base and J dropped 1 base, with 5 bases sitting between them. This CDR3 spans 14 amino acids. CDR3 sequence: CASSEGSSNQPQHF. The DNA of the CDR3 is TGTGCCAGCAGTGAAGGTAGCAGCAATCAGCCCCAGCATTTT. The full variable domain, with the rest looked up from reference TRBV2 and TRBJ1-5, is EPEVTQTPSHQVTQMGQEVILRCVPISNHLYFYWYRQILGQKVEFLVSFYNNEISEKSEIFDDQFSVERPDGSNFTLKIRSTKLEDSAMYFCASSEGSSNQPQHFGDGTRLSIL.

The chain is built from TRBV12-3 or TRBV12-4 and TRBJ1-2; TRBD1 matches 7 bases. Trimming removed 6 bases from V and 7 bases from J; junction bases left unmatched: 8. The CDR3 length is 13 residues. The CDR3 nucleotides read TGTGCCAGCAGACGACAGGGAGCGGCTGGCTACACCTTC. It codes for CASRRQGAAGYTF.

The chain combines TRBV6-5 with TRBJ2-5; maybe TRBD2 (5 bases). Trimming left V 4 bases short and J 2 bases short, with 17 bases between. There are 16 residues in the CDR3. Germline V gene data show CDR1 as MNHEY and CDR2 as SVGAGI. The CDR3 loop reads CASSLISTRKQETQYF. The CDR3 bases are TGTGCCAGCAGTTTAATATCAACTAGGAAACAAGAGACCCAGTACTTC.

V usage is TRBV9 and J usage is TRBJ2-7; possibly TRBD2 for D (5 bases). The V gene lost 4 bases and the J gene lost 3 bases, with 17 bases spanning the gap. The length of the CDR3 is 15 residues. The V gene's germline CDR1 is SGDLS and CDR2 YYNGEE. Here the CDR3 reads CASSPKGAGHYEQYF. CDR3 nucleotide sequence: TGTGCCAGCAGCCCAAAGGGAGCCGGGCACTACGAGCAGTACTTC.

As DNA, the CDR3 is TGTGCCAGCAGCTTGTTGGGGCCCCGGGGACTGACCGTTACCGAAGCTTTCTTT. Amino acids: CASSLLGPRGLTVTEAFF. The genes are TRBV5-6 and TRBJ1-1; TRBD1 is a possible D gene (5 bases). The CDR3 consists of 18 residues. Trimming left V 1 base short and J 8 bases short, with 27 bases between. The germline gives CDR1 SGHDT, CDR2 YYEEEE.

There are a few counts of this clone. The chain couples TRBV12-5 to TRBJ2-1; weak D call: TRBD2 (6 bases). Germline CDR1 and CDR2: LGHNT and FRNRAP. V lost 8 bases, J lost 4 bases, and 27 bases lay in between. The length of the CDR3 is 18 residues. The CDR3 region has the DNA TGTGCTAGTTTAAGGTATTTGGGCGGGGCTGGGGTTTACAATGAGCAGTTCTTC. This sequence encodes CASLRYLGGAGVYNEQFF.

This chain joins TRBV3-1 (or the pseudogene TRBV3-2) and TRBJ1-1; no reliable D call. CDR3 length equals 15 residues. Between the trimmed V and J ends, which lost 2 bases and 4 bases, there was a span of 14 bases. Germline V gene data show CDR1 as LGHDT and CDR2 as YNNKEL (reference sequence). CDR3 DNA: TGTGCCAGCAGCCAAATGGTGCGGGCCGGCACTGAAGCTTTCTTT. Translation gives CASSQMVRAGTEAFF.

The genes are TRBV30 and TRBJ1-1; maybe TRBD1 (6 bases). V was clipped by 0 bases and J by 4 bases, with 12 bases between them. Looked up from germline, CDR1 is GTSNPN and CDR2 is SVGIG (reference sequence). This CDR3 region has 14 residues. In DNA, the CDR3 is TGTGCCTGGAGTGTACCTAGGGGGAGCACTGAAGCTTTCTTT. It yields the protein CAWSVPRGSTEAFF.

This clone appeared once. The rearrangement joins TRBV6-5 to TRBJ1-1, with 7 bases fitting TRBD1. With V trimmed by 7 bases and J by 6 bases, 11 bases remained unmatched. The CDR3 totals 14 residues. Germline V gene data show CDR1 as MNHEY and CDR2 as SVGAGI. CDR3 DNA sequence: TGTGCCAGCACCACCGGGACAGCCAGGGCTGAAGCTTTCTTT. This sequence encodes CASTTGTARAEAFF.

This rearrangement joins TRBV19 to TRBJ1-1; D unresolved. This CDR3 is built from 14 residues. Trimming removed 8 bases from V and 11 bases from J, with 24 bases in between. The V gene's germline CDR1 is LNHDA and CDR2 SQIVND (reference sequence). The CDR3 sequence: CASDTNGPLRGAFF. The CDR3 nucleotides are TGTGCCAGTGATACCAATGGGCCCCTGCGAGGGGCTTTCTTT.

The chain employs TRBV4-1 and TRBJ2-7, with 7 bases fitting TRBD2. The germline V gene encodes CDR1 MGHRA and CDR2 YSYEKL. The V and J ends lost 1 base and 0 bases, in that order; junction bases with no gene match: 6. The CDR3 spans 16 residues. In DNA form, the CDR3 reads TGCGCCAGCAGCCAAGGGGGGGGGACCAGCTCCTACGAGCAGTACTTC. Protein sequence: CASSQGGGTSSYEQYF.

This clone was observed once. V is TRBV12-5 and J is TRBJ2-3; 9 bases map to TRBD2. CDR3 length: 16 amino acids. Germline V gene sequence: CDR1 LGHNT, CDR2 FRNRAP. V lost 4 bases, J lost 5 bases, and 10 bases stayed unmatched. The CDR3 sequence is CASGSWASGIGDTQYF. CDR3 nucleotides: TGTGCTAGTGGTTCCTGGGCTAGCGGGATTGGAGATACGCAGTATTTT.

CDR3 amino acids: CASSLSGGTEAFF. In DNA, the CDR3 is TGTGCCAGCAGTTTATCGGGGGGGACTGAAGCTTTCTTT. The genes are TRBV27 and TRBJ1-1; a weak D match, TRBD1 (5 bases). The V end lost 0 bases, the J end lost 5 bases, and 7 bases lay between the germline ends. Germline CDR1 is MNHEY and CDR2 is SMNVEV (reference sequence). This CDR3 is built from 13 residues.

The chain uses TRBV24-1 and TRBJ1-2; D is possibly TRBD1 (5 bases). The V end was cut by 3 bases, the J end by 4 bases, with 11 bases between. CDR3 size: 14 residues. Germline assignment: CDR1 KGHDR and CDR2 SFDVKD. This CDR3 reads CATSDTDRIYGYTF. The CDR3 region has the DNA TGTGCCACCAGTGATACTGACAGAATCTATGGCTACACCTTC.

The chain links TRBV7-2 to TRBJ1-6; no definite D call. This CDR3 region has 14 residues. V was cut by 5 bases and J by 1 base, with 6 bases left in between. Germline V gene lookup returns CDR1 SGHTA and CDR2 FQGNSA. The CDR3 loop is CASSPQSYNSPLHF. For the CDR3, the DNA is TGTGCCAGCAGCCCCCAGTCCTATAATTCACCCCTCCACTTT.

The rearrangement uses TRBV30 and TRBJ1-1, with unresolved D. With 3 bases removed from V and 7 bases from J, the gap between germline ends came to 12 bases. Germline-derived CDR1 and CDR2 are GTSNPN and SVGIG (reference sequence). This CDR3 spans 12 amino acids. The CDR3 nucleotides read TGTGCCTGGAGATTGCACCTCGGTGAAGCTTTCTTT. It translates to CAWRLHLGEAFF.

This clone occurred a few times. This chain joins TRBV11-2 and TRBJ2-1; a possible D gene is TRBD2 (5 bases). The CDR3 has 13 residues. CDR1 and CDR2 from the germline V gene are SGHAT and FQNNGV. With 7 bases removed from V and 3 bases from J, the gap between germline ends came to 10 bases. CDR3 region: CASTPGFYNEQFF. The CDR3, as DNA: TGTGCCAGCACCCCGGGGTTCTACAATGAGCAGTTCTTC.

This chain joins TRBV24-1 and TRBJ2-1; D gene uncertain. The CDR3 sequence is 17 residues long. V gave up 8 bases and J gave up 6 bases, with 25 bases separating them. The germline V gene encodes CDR1 KGHDR and CDR2 SFDVKD. In nucleotides, the CDR3 is TGTGCCACCATCCGGTTCGGTCTAGTAGGTGATTTCAATGAGCAGTTCTTC. Amino acid sequence: CATIRFGLVGDFNEQFF.

This chain's CDR3 is CASSRDRGRSNEKLFF. The CDR3 DNA reads as TGTGCCAGCAGCCGGGACAGGGGGCGATCTAATGAAAAACTGTTTTTT. The rearrangement joins TRBV3-1 (or the pseudogene TRBV3-2) to TRBJ1-4; 12 nucleotides align to TRBD1. The germline gives CDR1 LGHDT, CDR2 YNNKEL (reference sequence). The CDR3 spans 16 residues. V lost 4 bases and J lost 3; bases outside the gene matches: 3.

As to this clone: Other nucleotide sequences from this sample produce the same CDR3. This chain links TRBV30 with TRBJ1-6; D gene uncertain. V lost 0 bases to trimming and J lost 0 bases, with 9 bases between them. Germline V gene lookup returns CDR1 GTSNPN and CDR2 SVGIG (reference sequence). There are 16 residues in the CDR3. The CDR3 protein is CAWSVRESSYNSPLHF. CDR3 nucleotide sequence: TGTGCCTGGAGTGTACGCGAGAGCTCCTATAATTCACCCCTCCACTTT. Variable domain in full (rest from reference TRBV30 and TRBJ1-6): SQTIHQWPATLVQPVGSPLSLECTVEGTSNPNLYWYRQAAGRGLQLLFYSVGIGQISSEVPQNLSASRPQDRQFILSSKKLLLSDSGFYLCAWSVRESSYNSPLHFGNGTRLTVT.